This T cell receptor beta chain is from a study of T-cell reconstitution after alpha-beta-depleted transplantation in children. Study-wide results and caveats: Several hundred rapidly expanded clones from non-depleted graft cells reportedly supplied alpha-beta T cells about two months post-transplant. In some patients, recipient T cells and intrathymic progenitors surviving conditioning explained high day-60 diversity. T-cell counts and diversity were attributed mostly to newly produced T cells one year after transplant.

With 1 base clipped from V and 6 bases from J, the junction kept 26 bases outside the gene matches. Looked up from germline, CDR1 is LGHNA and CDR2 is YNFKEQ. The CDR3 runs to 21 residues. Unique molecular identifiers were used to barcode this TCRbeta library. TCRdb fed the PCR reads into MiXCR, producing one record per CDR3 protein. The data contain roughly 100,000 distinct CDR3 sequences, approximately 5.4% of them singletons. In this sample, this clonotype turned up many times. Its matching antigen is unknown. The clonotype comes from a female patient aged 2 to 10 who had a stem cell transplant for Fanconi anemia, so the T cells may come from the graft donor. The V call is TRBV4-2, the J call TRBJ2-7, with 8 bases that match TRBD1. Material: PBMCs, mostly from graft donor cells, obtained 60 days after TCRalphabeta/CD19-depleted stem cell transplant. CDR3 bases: TGTGCCAGCAGCCAAGGACCCCCGGACAGGGCCCACGTGGGAATAACAGGCGAGCAGTACTTC. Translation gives CASSQGPPDRAHVGITGEQYF.